This T cell receptor beta chain was profiled in a study of cytomegalovirus exposure and HLA in healthy donors. V was trimmed by 3 bases and J by 6 bases, leaving 11 bases between them. Germline assignment: CDR1 MDHEN and CDR2 SYDVKM. This CDR3 is 13 amino acids long. These donors, healthy bone marrow donors, were studied. Study-wide results and limits: A further, later analysis showed that HLA-associated TCR beta chains (compared with equally common others) were more clonally expanded.

The PCR contained 60 Vbeta and 13 Jbeta primers. The assay was immunoSEQ multiplex PCR, and TCRdb's table has in-frame clones only and misses some. The table lists about 160,000 clones, around three quarters of them singletons. A word on this clone: Its antigen is still unknown.

This TCR came from a man in his forties in good health and CMV-seronegative. V is TRBV28 and J is TRBJ1-1, with D perhaps matching TRBD1 (6 bases). The sequencing sample was made of PBMCs. The CDR3 loop is CASSFSRGSEAFF. The CDR3 nucleotides read TGTGCCAGCAGTTTTAGCAGGGGCTCTGAAGCTTTCTTT.